These 10 T cell receptor beta chains were sequenced from one sample in a study of regulatory T cells in long-lasting Graves disease. Researchers made TCR beta libraries by using iRepertoire HTBI primers and running Arm-PCR on CDR3 regions. TCRdb reanalysed the multiplex PCR reads using MiXCR and keeps one entry per CDR3 protein. The repertoire holds under 400,000 distinct CDR3 sequences, with approximately 15% as singletons. Time point here: newly diagnosed GD, antithyroid drugs for less than 3 months. With RNA extracted from PBMCs as input, the TCR library was made. This same sample was also taken into another study, of T cells in Graves' hyperthyroidism and ophthalmopathy.

The starting material was peripheral blood mononuclear cells (PBMCs), obtained at new diagnosis, from a patient treated with antithyroid drugs. These receptors originate from a man aged 40-50 years with Graves disease.

The J gene is TRBJ1-5, the V gene TRBV2; possible D gene TRBD1, 5 bases. In germline, CDR1 is SNHLY, CDR2 FYNNEI. Trimming removed 7 bases from V and 4 bases from J, with 14 bases in between. The CDR3 runs to 14 residues. CDR3 protein: CASTRDGVNQPQHF. The CDR3 DNA reads TGTGCCAGCACCAGGGACGGGGTTAATCAGCCCCAGCATTTT.

The V gene is TRBV5-1, the J gene TRBJ1-6, with D possibly matching TRBD1 (6 bases). Per germline, CDR1 SGHRS and CDR2 YFSETQ. The length of the CDR3 is 15 residues. With 3 bases removed from V and 14 bases from J, the gap between germline ends came to 21 bases. Here the CDR3 reads CASSSLDSSSGTLHF. DNA for the CDR3: TGCGCCAGCAGCTCCCTGGACAGCTCGTCCGGGACCCTCCACTTT.

About this clonotype: This sequence may be a read error, since a much larger clone differs from it by one base. V and J are TRBV27 and TRBJ2-5; the match to TRBD2 covers 15 bases. The CDR3 length is 16 residues. CDR1 and CDR2 (germline): MNHEY, SMNVEV (reference sequence). Trimming at V came to 5 bases and at J to 5 bases, leaving 6 bases not matched to a gene. The CDR3 DNA reads as TGTGCCAGCAGTCCCTGGACTAGCGGGGGGGATGAGACCCAGTACTTC. This translates into CASSPWTSGGDETQYF.

V usage is TRBV7-3 and J usage is TRBJ2-2; possibly TRBD2 for D (5 bases). The germline gives CDR1 SGHTA, CDR2 FQGTGA. This CDR3 is 13 amino acids long. Trimming left V 4 bases short and J 5 bases short, with 8 bases between. The CDR3 here is CASSSTRTGELFF. The CDR3 DNA sequence: TGTGCCAGCAGCTCTACTAGAACCGGGGAGCTGTTTTTT.

This clonotype came up many times. The rearrangement links TRBV20-1 to TRBJ2-1; D is possibly TRBD2 (7 bases). Germline V gene lookup returns CDR1 DFQATT and CDR2 SNEGSKA (reference sequence). V lost 3 bases, J lost 3 bases, and 18 bases lay in between. The CDR3 loop spans 16 amino acids. The CDR3 DNA reads TGCAGTGCTAGCGGCGGGGGCCCGACTGTCTACAATGAGCAGTTCTTC. Translating gives CSASGGGPTVYNEQFF.

The V gene is TRBV9, the J gene TRBJ2-3; 8 nucleotides match TRBD2. The trim removed 3 bases at V and 1 base at J, leaving 13 bases unmatched. Germline V gene lookup returns CDR1 SGDLS and CDR2 YYNGEE. This CDR3 spans 18 amino acids. This chain's CDR3 is CASSASGGTPPGTDTQYF. The DNA of the CDR3 is TGTGCCAGCAGCGCTTCGGGGGGGACGCCCCCCGGCACAGATACGCAGTATTTT.

This clonotype was counted many times. The chain couples TRBV28 to TRBJ1-1; TRBD1 agrees at 12 bases. The CDR3 sequence is 16 residues long. The junction had 10 bases not matched to a gene; V was cut back by 5 bases and J by 6 bases. The germline CDR1 and CDR2 sequences are MDHEN and SYDVKM. The CDR3 loop is CASSATGTGGWPEAFF. Written as DNA, the CDR3 is TGTGCCAGCAGTGCAACCGGGACAGGGGGCTGGCCTGAAGCTTTCTTT.

Many counts were recorded for this clonotype. The chain links TRBV20-1 to TRBJ2-1, with D perhaps TRBD2 (6 bases). The CDR3 runs to 13 residues. CDR1 and CDR2 (germline): DFQATT, SNEGSKA (reference sequence). Trimming removed 6 bases at V and 5 bases at J, with 14 bases between. The CDR3 sequence is CSASGGSHNEQFF. The CDR3 coding sequence is TGCAGTGCGTCCGGAGGGTCTCACAATGAGCAGTTCTTC.

Only a few counts were recorded for this clonotype. This chain uses TRBV28 with TRBJ2-7, with D unclear. Germline V lookup: CDR1 MDHEN, CDR2 SYDVKM. Between the trimmed V and J ends, which lost 6 bases and 4 bases, there was a span of 19 bases. The CDR3 has 15 amino acids. The CDR3 region is CASSTPSGKLYEQYF. CDR3 sequence (DNA): TGTGCCAGCAGCACCCCCTCTGGGAAGCTTTACGAGCAGTACTTC.

This clonotype was seen at least ten times. The V and J genes are TRBV6-1 and TRBJ2-7; D might be TRBD1 or TRBD2, each matching 5 bases. Germline V gives CDR1 MNHNS, CDR2 SASEGT. V lost 5 bases to trimming and J lost 2 bases, with 13 bases between them. The CDR3 sequence is 14 residues long. The CDR3 DNA sequence: TGTGCCAGCAGTCCCGAGAGGGGCCCCTACGAGCAGTACTTC. Translation: CASSPERGPYEQYF.